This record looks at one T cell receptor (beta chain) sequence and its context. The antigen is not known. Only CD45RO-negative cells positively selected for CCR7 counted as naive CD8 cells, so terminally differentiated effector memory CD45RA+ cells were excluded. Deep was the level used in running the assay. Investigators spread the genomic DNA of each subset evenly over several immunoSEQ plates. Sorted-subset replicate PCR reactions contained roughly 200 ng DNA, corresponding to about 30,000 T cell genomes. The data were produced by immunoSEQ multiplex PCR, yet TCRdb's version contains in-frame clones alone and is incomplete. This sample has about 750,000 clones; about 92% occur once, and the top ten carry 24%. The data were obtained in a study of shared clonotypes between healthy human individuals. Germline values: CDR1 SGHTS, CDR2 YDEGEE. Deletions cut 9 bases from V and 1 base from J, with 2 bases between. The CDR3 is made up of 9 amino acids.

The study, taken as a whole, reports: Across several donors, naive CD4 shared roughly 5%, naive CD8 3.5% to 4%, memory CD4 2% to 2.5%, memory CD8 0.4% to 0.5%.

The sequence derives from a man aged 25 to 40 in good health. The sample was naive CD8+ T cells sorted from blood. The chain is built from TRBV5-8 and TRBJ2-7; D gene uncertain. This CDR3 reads CATSYEQYF. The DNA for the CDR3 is TGTGCCACTTCCTACGAGCAGTACTTC.